This T cell receptor beta chain appears in the sequencing data of a study of blood T cell repertoires in COVID-19. The protocol was immunoSEQ multiplex PCR, while the TCRdb copy is restricted to in-frame clones and leaves out a portion. The sample has some 250,000 clones, around 80% seen once; the top ten hold 5.7%. Germline V lookup: CDR1 SQVTM, CDR2 ANQGSEA. J was trimmed by 4 bases and V by 6 bases; bases with no gene match: 7. This CDR3 spans 13 amino acids. The chain is built from TRBV29-1 and TRBJ2-7; 9 nucleotides align to TRBD1. The clonotype was recovered from an elderly man with acute or convalescent COVID-19. What was sequenced was peripheral blood. The CDR3 region is CSVGTGYMYEQYF. The DNA of the CDR3 is TGCAGCGTGGGGACAGGGTATATGTACGAGCAGTACTTC.